The clone carrying this T cell receptor beta chain occurred a few times. What it binds is unknown. This specimen comes from a study of OX40 agonist ivuxolimab in advanced cancers. Study in general: An anti-OX40 (CD134) antibody with agonistic activity, ivuxolimab, was administered to patients.

Findings and caveats of the study: Partial responders receiving 0.1-3.0 mg/kg showed among the lowest clonal expansion.

Losses at the gene ends were 1 base for V and 6 bases for J; bases not matched to a gene: 3. The CDR3 has 13 amino acids. From germline, CDR1 is GTSNPN and CDR2 SVGIG (reference sequence). The protocol was immunoSEQ multiplex PCR, while the TCRdb copy is restricted to in-frame clones and leaves out a portion. The repertoire has roughly 53,000 clones, around four fifths of them found once; the top ten carry under 3.5%. The source was CD4+ or CD8+ T cells sorted from blood, collected in a trial of the OX40 agonist ivuxolimab. The V gene is TRBV30, the J gene TRBJ1-5, with TRBD1 matching over 7 bases. The clonotype comes from an adult with an advanced solid tumor such as melanoma, head and neck, liver or kidney cancer. CDR3 DNA sequence: TGTGCCTGGAGTGAACAGGGGAGTCAGCCCCAGCATTTT. Translation gives CAWSEQGSQPQHF.